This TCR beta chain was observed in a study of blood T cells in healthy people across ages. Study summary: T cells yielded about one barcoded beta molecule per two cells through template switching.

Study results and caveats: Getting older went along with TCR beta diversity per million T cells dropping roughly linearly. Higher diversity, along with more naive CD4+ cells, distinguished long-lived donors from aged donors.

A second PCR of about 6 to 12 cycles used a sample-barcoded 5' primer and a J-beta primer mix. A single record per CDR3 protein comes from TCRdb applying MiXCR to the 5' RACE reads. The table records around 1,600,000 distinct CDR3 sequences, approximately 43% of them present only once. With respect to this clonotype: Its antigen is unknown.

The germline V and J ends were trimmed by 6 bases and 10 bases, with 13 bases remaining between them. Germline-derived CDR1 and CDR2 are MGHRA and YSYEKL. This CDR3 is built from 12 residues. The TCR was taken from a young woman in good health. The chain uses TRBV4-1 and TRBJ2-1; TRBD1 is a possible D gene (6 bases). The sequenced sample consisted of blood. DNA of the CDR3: TGCGCCAGCAGATCTACAGGGTACGAGCAGTTCTTC. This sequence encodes CASRSTGYEQFF.